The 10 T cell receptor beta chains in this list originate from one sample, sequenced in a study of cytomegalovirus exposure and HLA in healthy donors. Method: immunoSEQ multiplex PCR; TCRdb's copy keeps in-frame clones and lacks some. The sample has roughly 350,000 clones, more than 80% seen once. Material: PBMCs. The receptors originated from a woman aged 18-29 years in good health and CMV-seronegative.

This CDR3 reads CSVPTPLQGWGYGYTF. For the CDR3, the DNA is TGCAGCGTCCCCACCCCCTTACAGGGCTGGGGCTATGGCTACACCTTC. V is TRBV29-1 and J is TRBJ1-2, with a tentative D call TRBD1 (6 bases). The CDR3 spans 16 residues. Trimming stripped 6 bases from V and 4 bases from J, with 24 bases between. Germline V gives CDR1 SQVTM, CDR2 ANQGSEA.

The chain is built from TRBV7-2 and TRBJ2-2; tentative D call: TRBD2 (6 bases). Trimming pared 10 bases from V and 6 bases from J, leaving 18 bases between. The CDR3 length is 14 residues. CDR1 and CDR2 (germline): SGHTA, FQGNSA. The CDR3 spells CATRPGSSAGELFF. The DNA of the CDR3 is TGTGCCACCCGACCGGGCTCTAGCGCCGGGGAGCTGTTTTTT.

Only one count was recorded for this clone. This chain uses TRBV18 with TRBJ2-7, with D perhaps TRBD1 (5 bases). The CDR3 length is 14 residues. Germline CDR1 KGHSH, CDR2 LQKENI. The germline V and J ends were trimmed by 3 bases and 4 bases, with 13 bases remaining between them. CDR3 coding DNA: TGTGCCAGCTCACCTCAATCGAAGGGGTACGAGCAGTACTTC. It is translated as CASSPQSKGYEQYF.

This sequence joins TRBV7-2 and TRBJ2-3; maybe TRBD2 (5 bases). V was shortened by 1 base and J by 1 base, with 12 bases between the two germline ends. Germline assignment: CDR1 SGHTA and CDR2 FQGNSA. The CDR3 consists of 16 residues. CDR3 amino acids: CASSLVEGDGTDTQYF. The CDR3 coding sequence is TGTGCCAGCAGCTTAGTAGAGGGAGATGGCACAGATACGCAGTATTTT. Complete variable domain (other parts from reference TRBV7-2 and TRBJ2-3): GAGVSQSPSNKVTEKGKDVELRCDPISGHTALYWYRQSLGQGLEFLIYFQGNSAPDKSGLPSDRFSAERTGGSVSTLTIQRTQQEDSAVYLCASSLVEGDGTDTQYFGPGTRLTVL.

The CDR3: CASSVERAGGNTIYF. The CDR3 DNA sequence: TGTGCCAGCAGCGTAGAGAGGGCGGGAGGAAACACCATATATTTT. The genes are TRBV9 and TRBJ1-3; D is undetermined. CDR3 length equals 15 residues. Germline CDR1 SGDLS, CDR2 YYNGEE. V lost 0 bases and J 4 bases, leaving 11 bases between the germline ends.

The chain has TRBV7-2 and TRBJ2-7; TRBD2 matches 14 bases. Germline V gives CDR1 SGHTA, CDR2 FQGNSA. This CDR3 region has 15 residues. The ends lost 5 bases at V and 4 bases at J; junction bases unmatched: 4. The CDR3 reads CASSGLAGGRYEQYF. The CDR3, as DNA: TGTGCCAGCAGCGGACTAGCGGGAGGCAGGTACGAGCAGTACTTC.

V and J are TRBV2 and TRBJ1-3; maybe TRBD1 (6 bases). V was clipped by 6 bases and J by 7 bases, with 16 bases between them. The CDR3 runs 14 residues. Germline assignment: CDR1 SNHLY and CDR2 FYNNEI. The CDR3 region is CASRPGQSRNTIYF. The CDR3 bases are TGTGCCAGCAGGCCCGGACAGTCTCGCAACACCATATATTTT.

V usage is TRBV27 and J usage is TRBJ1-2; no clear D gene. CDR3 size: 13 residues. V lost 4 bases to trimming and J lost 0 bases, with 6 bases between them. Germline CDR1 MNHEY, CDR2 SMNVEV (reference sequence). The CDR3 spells CASSSRSNYGYTF. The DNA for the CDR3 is TGTGCCAGCAGTTCACGGTCTAACTATGGCTACACCTTC.

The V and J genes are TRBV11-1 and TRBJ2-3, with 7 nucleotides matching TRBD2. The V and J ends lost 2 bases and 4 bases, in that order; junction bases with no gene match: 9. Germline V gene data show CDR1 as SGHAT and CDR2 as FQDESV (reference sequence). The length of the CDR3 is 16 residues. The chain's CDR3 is CASSLRSTSPPDTQYF. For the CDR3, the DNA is TGTGCCAGCAGCTTAAGGTCGACTAGCCCCCCAGATACGCAGTATTTT.

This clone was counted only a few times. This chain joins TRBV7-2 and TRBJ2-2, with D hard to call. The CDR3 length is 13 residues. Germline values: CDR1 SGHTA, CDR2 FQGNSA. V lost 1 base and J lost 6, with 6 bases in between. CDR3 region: CASSLGHAGELFF. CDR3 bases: TGTGCCAGCAGCTTAGGACACGCCGGGGAGCTGTTTTTT.